The 10 T cell receptor beta chains in this list originate from one sample, sequenced in a study of cytomegalovirus exposure and HLA in healthy donors. This PCR relied on a set of 60 Vbeta primers and 13 Jbeta primers. The protocol was immunoSEQ multiplex PCR, while the TCRdb copy is restricted to in-frame clones and leaves out a portion. The table shows some 150,000 clones, with 81% occurring only once. Sequenced material: PBMCs. The source is a woman between 50 and 59 years old in good health and CMV-seronegative.

The rearrangement joins TRBV5-6 to TRBJ2-7; 13 nucleotides align to TRBD2. V shed 4 bases, J shed 2 bases, and the junction held 9 bases outside the gene matches. The germline V gene has CDR1 SGHDT and CDR2 YYEEEE. CDR3 length equals 17 residues. The CDR3 bases are TGTGCCAGCAGCAAACGGACTAGCGGGAGTCACCCCTACGAGCAGTACTTC. Translation gives CASSKRTSGSHPYEQYF. Complete variable domain (other parts from reference TRBV5-6 and TRBJ2-7): DAGVTQSPTHLIKTRGQQVTLRCSPKSGHDTVSWYQQALGQGPQFIFQYYEEEERQRGNFPDRFSGHQFPNYSSELNVNALLLGDSALYLCASSKRTSGSHPYEQYFGPGTRLTVT.

This clone has just one count. The gene calls are TRBV6-4 and TRBJ2-3, with 10 positions matching TRBD2. CDR1 is MRHNA, CDR2 SNTAGT, per germline. There are 18 residues in the CDR3. V was pared by 2 bases and J by 3 bases, with 11 bases of the junction left unmatched. The CDR3 bases are TGTGCCAGCAGTGACCCGAAGGGCCCGACTAGCGGGACAGATACGCAGTATTTT. This codes for CASSDPKGPTSGTDTQYF.

This chain joins TRBV28 and TRBJ2-5; 9 bases agree with TRBD2. The germline V gene has CDR1 MDHEN and CDR2 SYDVKM. The CDR3 runs to 14 residues. V shed 8 bases and J 6 bases; nucleotides not matched to a gene: 10. The CDR3 coding sequence is TGTGCCAGCGGAGGATCGGGACTAGCCAAGACCCAGTACTTC. It codes for CASGGSGLAKTQYF. Drawing the rest from reference TRBV28 and TRBJ2-5, the complete variable domain is DVKVTQSSRYLVKRTGEKVFLECVQDMDHENMFWYRQDPGLGLRLIYFSYDVKMKEKGDIPEGYSVSREKKERFSLILESASTNQTSMYLCASGGSGLAKTQYFGPGTRLLVL.

The chain couples TRBV2 to TRBJ2-3, with TRBD2 matching over 8 bases. The J segment lost 7 bases and the V segment lost 6 bases, leaving 24 bases of the junction unmatched. This CDR3 has 19 residues. The germline V gene encodes CDR1 SNHLY and CDR2 FYNNEI. The CDR3 loop is CASRLPLPLIAGNDHTQYF. The CDR3 coding sequence is TGTGCCAGCAGACTCCCTCTACCACTAATAGCGGGGAACGACCATACGCAGTATTTT.

The V gene is TRBV7-2, the J gene TRBJ1-1; D is undetermined. Germline CDR1 SGHTA, CDR2 FQGNSA. The CDR3 is 13 residues long. V was trimmed by 3 bases and J by 1 base, leaving 6 bases between them. CDR3 in DNA: TGTGCCAGCAGCTTCAACAGGAACACTGAAGCTTTCTTT. Translation: CASSFNRNTEAFF.

This clone was counted a few times. The CDR3 spells CASSVLNEQFF. The CDR3 nucleotides read TGTGCCAGCAGTGTCCTTAATGAGCAGTTCTTC. This chain links TRBV28 with TRBJ2-1; D gene ambiguous. Between the trimmed V and J ends, which lost 5 bases and 7 bases, there was a span of 6 bases. CDR3 length: 11 amino acids. The germline V gene has CDR1 MDHEN and CDR2 SYDVKM.

This chain joins TRBV4-3 and TRBJ1-6, with 9 positions matching TRBD1. The CDR3 sequence is 17 residues long. Germline V lookup: CDR1 LGHNA, CDR2 YSLEER. V dropped 3 bases and J dropped 10; count of bases not matched to a gene: 13. The CDR3 protein is CASSQDPRTGVGSPLHF. As DNA, the CDR3 is TGCGCCAGCAGCCAGGATCCCAGGACAGGGGTTGGATCACCCCTCCACTTT.

The V call is TRBV28, the J call TRBJ2-6; D is unclear. V gave up 8 bases and J gave up 2 bases, with 10 bases separating them. CDR1 and CDR2 (germline): MDHEN, SYDVKM. This CDR3 region has 14 residues. The CDR3 nucleotides are TGTGCCAGCGGAGACGGAACTGGGGCCAACGTCCTGACTTTC. Its protein is CASGDGTGANVLTF.

The rearrangement joins TRBV10-1 to TRBJ2-2; TRBD2 matches at 14 bases. Germline CDR1 reads WNHNN; CDR2 reads SYGVQD (reference sequence). V dropped 6 bases and J dropped 3; count of bases not matched to a gene: 3. CDR3 length: 16 residues. The CDR3, as DNA: TGCGCCAGCAGACCGGGACTAGCGGGAGACACCGGGGAGCTGTTTTTT. This codes for CASRPGLAGDTGELFF.

The chain is built from TRBV4-2 and TRBJ2-1; no firm D call. Between the trimmed V and J ends, which lost 0 bases and 1 base, there was a span of 7 bases. The CDR3 length is 15 residues. The germline gives CDR1 LGHNA, CDR2 YNFKEQ. As DNA, the CDR3 is TGTGCCAGCAGCCAAGAATTCAGTTCCTACAATGAGCAGTTCTTC. It codes for CASSQEFSSYNEQFF.